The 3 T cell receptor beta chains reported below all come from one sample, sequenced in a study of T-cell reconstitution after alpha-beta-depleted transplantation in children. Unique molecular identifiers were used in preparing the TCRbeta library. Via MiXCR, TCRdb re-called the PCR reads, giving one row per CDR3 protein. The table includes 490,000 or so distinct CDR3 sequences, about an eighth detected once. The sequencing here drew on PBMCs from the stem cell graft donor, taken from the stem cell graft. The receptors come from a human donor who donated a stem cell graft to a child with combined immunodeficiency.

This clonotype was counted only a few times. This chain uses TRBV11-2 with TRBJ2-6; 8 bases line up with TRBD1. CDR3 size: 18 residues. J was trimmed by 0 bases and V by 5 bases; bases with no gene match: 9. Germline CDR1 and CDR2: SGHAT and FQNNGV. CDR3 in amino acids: CASSARQGRNSGANVLTF. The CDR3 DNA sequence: TGTGCCAGCAGCGCCCGACAGGGGCGAAACTCTGGGGCCAACGTCCTGACTTTC.

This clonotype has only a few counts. CDR3 coding DNA: TGCGCCAGCAGCCAAGAAGATAGGCACGGGGGGCTGGGAAGCACAGATACGCAGTATTTT. This encodes CASSQEDRHGGLGSTDTQYF. The chain joins TRBV4-3 to TRBJ2-3, with a tentative D call TRBD2 (7 bases). The CDR3 extends over 20 amino acids. Germline lookup yields CDR1 LGHNA and CDR2 YSLEER. V lost 0 bases to trimming and J lost 0 bases, with 22 bases between them.

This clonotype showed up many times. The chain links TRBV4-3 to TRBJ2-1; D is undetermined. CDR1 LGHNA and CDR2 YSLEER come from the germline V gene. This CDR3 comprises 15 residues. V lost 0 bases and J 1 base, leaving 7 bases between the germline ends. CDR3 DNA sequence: TGCGCCAGCAGCCAAGATGACTTTTCCTACAATGAGCAGTTCTTC. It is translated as CASSQDDFSYNEQFF.